These T cell receptor beta chains were read from a single sample in a study of cytotoxic CD8 clonotypes in ibrutinib-treated CLL. The repertoire was sequenced with immunoSEQ multiplex PCR; TCRdb's copy has only in-frame clones and lacks some. The data contain about 25,000 clones, roughly 85% of them singletons. The source material was PBMCs, sampled after 24 months of ibrutinib treatment. These receptors were collected from a human donor with chronic lymphocytic leukemia. Each CDR3 is given with its conserved first and last residue. D genes are given only for firm matches. Rows may omit the clone size; those that give it use once, few, many or a size class.

CDR3 length | clone size | J gene | V gene | D gene | CDR3 DNA | CDR3 protein
15 | - | TRBJ1-4 | TRBV11-2 | - | TGTGCCAGCAGCTTAGATCTTAGGGGCGGTGAAAAACTGTTTTTT | CASSLDLRGGEKLFF
12 | - | TRBJ1-2 | TRBV7-8 | - | TGTGCCAGCAGCTTAGATAGACGGGGCTACACCTTC | CASSLDRRGYTF
15 | few | TRBJ1-6 | TRBV9 | TRBD1 | TGTGCCAGCAATTTGGGGACAGGGCCGGGATCACCCCTCCACTTT | CASNLGTGPGSPLHF
15 | few | TRBJ1-3 | TRBV6-5 | TRBD1 | TGTGCCAGCAGCCCGGACAGGGGAGCTGGAAACACCATATATTTT | CASSPDRGAGNTIYF
16 | - | TRBJ1-1 | TRBV18 | TRBD1 | TGTGCCAGCTCACCACGGACAGGGTGGGAGAACACTGAAGCTTTCTTT | CASSPRTGWENTEAFF
15 | - | TRBJ2-3 | TRBV7-2 | TRBD2 | TGTGCCAGCAGCGCAACTAGCGGGGGCCTAGATACGCAGTATTTT | CASSATSGGLDTQYF
18 | - | TRBJ2-2 | TRBV7-9 | TRBD2 | TGTGCCAGCAGCGCCGGGGGAAAGACTAGCCGTCACGCCGGGGAGCTGTTTTTT | CASSAGGKTSRHAGELFF
16 | - | TRBJ2-2 | TRBV9 | TRBD2 | TGTGCCAGCAGCGCCCTCCTTAGCGGGGGGGTCGGGGAGCTGTTTTTT | CASSALLSGGVGELFF
12 | - | TRBJ2-7 | TRBV30 | - | TGTGCCTGGGAGGGAGGCAGGAACGAGCAGTACTTC | CAWEGGRNEQYF
15 | - | TRBJ1-1 | TRBV6-6 | TRBD1 | TGTGCCAGCAGTTCCCGACAGGGGCTGAACACTGAAGCTTTCTTT | CASSSRQGLNTEAFF
17 | - | TRBJ1-3 | TRBV4-1 | - | TGCGCCAGCAGCCCCAGCCAGGGGCCCTTTACTGGAAACACCATATATTTT | CASSPSQGPFTGNTIYF
13 | - | TRBJ1-2 | TRBV7-8 | - | TGTGCCAGCAGCCCCGGACAGAGCTATGGCTACACCTTC | CASSPGQSYGYTF
14 | - | TRBJ1-6 | TRBV5-8 | TRBD1 | TGTGCCAGCAGCTTTGAAGGGGGCGGCTCACCCCTCCACTTT | CASSFEGGGSPLHF
13 | - | TRBJ1-1 | TRBV6-1 | TRBD1 | TGTGCCAGCAGTGTGACAGGGGGCACTGAAGCTTTCTTT | CASSVTGGTEAFF
16 | - | TRBJ1-4 | TRBV5-4 | - | TGTGCCAGCAGCTTGGGGGGGGGCGCGGCTAATGAAAAACTGTTTTTT | CASSLGGGAANEKLFF
15 | once | TRBJ2-7 | TRBV9 | - | TGTGCCAGCAGCGTAGAAGAGGCAGGCATTTACGAGCAGTACTTC | CASSVEEAGIYEQYF
14 | - | TRBJ1-3 | TRBV11-2 | - | TGTGCCAGCAGCTTAATTTCCGATGGAAACACCATATATTTT | CASSLISDGNTIYF
14 | - | TRBJ1-4 | TRBV5-5 | - | TGTGCCAGCAGCTTTAACAGGGATGGTGAAAAACTGTTTTTT | CASSFNRDGEKLFF
17 | - | TRBJ1-1 | TRBV18 | TRBD1 | TGTGCCAGCTCACCACTTGGGACAGGGTTTGGGAACACTGAAGCTTTCTTT | CASSPLGTGFGNTEAFF
14 | - | TRBJ2-3 | TRBV7-2 | TRBD2 | TGTGCCAGCAGCTTCCGGGGGGAGGTGGATACGCAGTATTTT | CASSFRGEVDTQYF
14 | once | TRBJ2-7 | TRBV7-9 | - | TGTGCCAGCAGCCTCTACCCAGGGCACCACGAGCAGTACTTC | CASSLYPGHHEQYF
12 | - | TRBJ2-5 | TRBV15 | - | TGTGCCACCAGCAGGGGGCGTGAGACCCAGTACTTC | CATSRGRETQYF
15 | - | TRBJ1-5 | TRBV6-5 | TRBD1 | TGTGCCAGCAGTTACTCGGGGACAGGGAGTCAGCCCCAGCATTTT | CASSYSGTGSQPQHF
15 | - | TRBJ2-7 | TRBV10-1 | - | TGCGCCAGCAGAATGCCCGGGGGACGTCCCTACGAGCAGTACTTC | CASRMPGGRPYEQYF
13 | once | TRBJ2-7 | TRBV5-1 | - | TGCGCCAGCAGCTTGGGGGAGGTCTACGAGCAGTACTTC | CASSLGEVYEQYF
15 | - | TRBJ2-1 | TRBV28 | - | TGTGCCAGCAGGACTGCGGGGGCGAACTACAATGAGCAGTTCTTC | CASRTAGANYNEQFF
15 | once | TRBJ2-7 | TRBV7-8 | TRBD1 | TGTGCCAGCAGCGAGAGACAGGGACCCACCTACGAGCAGTACTTC | CASSERQGPTYEQYF
15 | - | TRBJ2-7 | TRBV28 | TRBD1 | TGTGCCAGCAGAAGCCGGGACAGGGGGTTTTACGAGCAGTACTTC | CASRSRDRGFYEQYF
14 | - | TRBJ1-2 | TRBV9 | - | TGTGCCAGCACCGATCATGGGGGATTCTATGGCTACACCTTC | CASTDHGGFYGYTF
13 | - | TRBJ1-2 | TRBV5-1 | - | TGCGCCAGCAGCTTGGTGCCGGGGGAGGGCTACACCTTC | CASSLVPGEGYTF
16 | - | TRBJ1-5 | TRBV2 | - | TGTGCCAGCAGTCCGAATAAACGACAGGGCAATCAGCCCCAGCATTTT | CASSPNKRQGNQPQHF
15 | - | TRBJ2-3 | TRBV29-1 | - | TGCAGCGTCCGGGAGTCGGGGGCTCCCACAGATACGCAGTATTTT | CSVRESGAPTDTQYF
14 | - | TRBJ1-4 | TRBV6-1 | TRBD1 | TGTGCCAGCAGGAGGGGACAGGGCTCTGAAAAACTGTTTTTT | CASRRGQGSEKLFF
15 | few | TRBJ1-2 | TRBV7-2 | - | TGTGCCAGCAGCCCGGAGGCCGTCAACTTCTATGGCTACACCTTC | CASSPEAVNFYGYTF
15 | - | TRBJ1-2 | TRBV6-1 | - | TGTGCCAGCAGTGAACCGGCTTTGGGGGCCTATGGCTACACCTTC | CASSEPALGAYGYTF
16 | - | TRBJ2-5 | TRBV5-1 | TRBD2 | TGCGCCAGCAGCTTAGAGCCTAGCGGGGACCAAGAGACCCAGTACTTC | CASSLEPSGDQETQYF
15 | - | TRBJ2-3 | TRBV5-1 | - | TGCGCCAGCAGCAGGGACGGAATAGGGGCAGATACGCAGTATTTT | CASSRDGIGADTQYF